Each of the 17 T cell receptor beta chains below was sequenced from the same sample in a study of OX40 agonist ivuxolimab in advanced cancers. The table came from immunoSEQ multiplex PCR; TCRdb's copy has only in-frame clones and leaves some out. The profile shows about 20,000 clones, about 65% of them singletons. The sequenced sample was CD4+ or CD8+ T cells sorted from blood, obtained in a trial of the OX40 agonist ivuxolimab. These receptors all come from an adult with an advanced solid tumor such as melanoma, head and neck, liver or kidney cancer.

V usage is TRBV11-2 and J usage is TRBJ2-7; TRBD1 agrees at 8 bases. The V gene end was trimmed by 5 bases and the J gene end by 7 bases; junction bases not matched to a gene: 7. This CDR3 has 13 amino acids. The germline V gene has CDR1 SGHAT and CDR2 FQNNGV. The CDR3: CASSMSGGREQYF. The CDR3 nucleotides read TGTGCCAGCAGCATGTCAGGGGGCCGGGAGCAGTACTTC.

As for this clone: Its ends do not fully match the called genes, so a read error is possible. The chain couples TRBV7-7 to TRBJ2-2; no reliable D call. The CDR3 has 14 residues. The germline V gene encodes CDR1 SSHAT and CDR2 FNYEAQ (reference sequence). The CDR3 is CASSLGTNTGELFF. As DNA, the CDR3 is TGTGCTAGCAGCCTTGGGACGAACACCGGGGAGCTGTTTTTT.

The sample holds a few counts of this clone. The rearrangement uses TRBV7-9 and TRBJ2-1; 9 nucleotides align to TRBD1. This CDR3 is 14 amino acids long. CDR1 is SEHNR, CDR2 FQNEAQ, per germline (reference sequence). With V trimmed by 7 bases and J by 7 bases, 8 bases remained unmatched. CDR3 bases: TGTGCCAGCATCCGGGGGACAGGGTCAAATGAGCAGTTCTTC. Amino acids: CASIRGTGSNEQFF.

The genes are TRBV11-2 and TRBJ1-1; D remains unclear. The germline V gene has CDR1 SGHAT and CDR2 FQNNGV. The CDR3 is 16 amino acids. The V and J ends lost 2 bases and 0 bases respectively, with 13 bases between them. CDR3 sequence reads: CASSLFLSDMNTEAFF. In DNA, the CDR3 is TGTGCCAGCAGCTTATTTTTGTCAGACATGAACACTGAAGCTTTCTTT.

DNA for the CDR3: TGTGCCACCAGCAGAGGCAGGAGTCTTGCAACTAATGAAAAACTGTTTTTT. Translation gives CATSRGRSLATNEKLFF. The chain carries TRBV15 and TRBJ1-4; no clear D. Germline V CDR1 and CDR2: LNHNV, YYDKDF (reference sequence). The CDR3 spans 17 residues. V shed 1 base and J shed 0 bases, with 12 bases lying between them.

This clone counts as medium-sized. The CDR3 region has the DNA TGTGCCAGCAGCTGGGCGACGAACACTGAAGCTTTCTTT. Amino acids: CASSWATNTEAFF. The V call is TRBV11-1, the J call TRBJ1-1; no firm D call. Germline V lookup: CDR1 SGHAT, CDR2 FQDESV (reference sequence). V was cut by 4 bases and J by 1 base, with 7 bases left in between. This CDR3 has 13 amino acids.

The chain employs TRBV11-1 and TRBJ1-5; no clear D. V gave up 5 bases and J gave up 5 bases, with 13 bases separating them. Germline values: CDR1 SGHAT, CDR2 FQDESV (reference sequence). The CDR3 sequence is 14 residues long. CDR3 sequence: CASSPPGPHQPQHF. Here the CDR3 DNA reads TGTGCCAGCAGCCCCCCCGGCCCCCATCAGCCCCAGCATTTT. The full variable domain, in which reference TRBV11-1 and TRBJ1-5 provide the parts outside the CDR3, is EAEVAQSPRYKITEKSQAVAFWCDPISGHATLYWYRQILGQGPELLVQFQDESVVDDSQLPKDRFSAERLKGVDSTLKIQPAELGDSAMYLCASSPPGPHQPQHFGDGTRLSIL.

The rearrangement joins TRBV7-6 to TRBJ2-3, with 9 bases lining up with TRBD2. The CDR3 covers 16 residues. Germline lookup yields CDR1 SGHVS and CDR2 FNYEAQ. Trimming removed 5 bases from V and 2 bases from J; junction bases left unmatched: 8. This CDR3 reads CASSPGGGAPTDTQYF. The CDR3 DNA reads as TGTGCCAGCAGCCCGGGCGGGGGGGCCCCCACAGATACGCAGTATTTT.

The chain joins TRBV6-1 to TRBJ2-7; 9 bases fit TRBD1. The junction had 2 bases not matched to a gene; V was cut back by 8 bases and J by 0 bases. The CDR3 runs 13 residues. The germline V gene encodes CDR1 MNHNS and CDR2 SASEGT. The CDR3 protein is CASETGGSYEQYF. The CDR3 DNA is TGTGCCAGCGAGACAGGGGGCTCCTACGAGCAGTACTTC.

V is TRBV7-6 and J is TRBJ2-5; D not certain. Looked up from germline, CDR1 is SGHVS and CDR2 is FNYEAQ. V lost 5 bases and J 2 bases, leaving 9 bases between the germline ends. This CDR3 spans 13 amino acids. Here the CDR3 DNA reads TGTGCCAGCAGCCCCAACTTACAAGAGACCCAGTACTTC. Protein sequence: CASSPNLQETQYF. Full variable domain (remainder filled in from reference TRBV7-6 and TRBJ2-5): GAGVSQSPRYKVTKRGQDVALRCDPISGHVSLYWYRQALGQGPEFLTYFNYEAQQDKSGLPNDRFSAERPEGSISTLTIQRTEQRDSAMYRCASSPNLQETQYFGPGTRLLVL.

In nucleotides, the CDR3 is TGTGCCAGCAGCATCTATAATGAGCAGTTCTTC. This sequence encodes CASSIYNEQFF. The rearrangement links TRBV9 to TRBJ2-1; no reliable D call. Germline V gene sequence: CDR1 SGDLS, CDR2 YYNGEE. V was trimmed by 4 bases and J by 7 bases, leaving 6 bases between them. This CDR3 contains 11 residues.

The CDR3 spells CASSQGFSVDYGYTF. As DNA, the CDR3 is TGCGCCAGCAGCCAAGGGTTTTCAGTCGACTATGGCTACACCTTC. The V gene is TRBV4-3, the J gene TRBJ1-2; D unresolved. V shed 1 base and J shed 3 bases, with 12 bases lying between them. CDR3 size: 15 residues. The germline V gene encodes CDR1 LGHNA and CDR2 YSLEER.

Comments on this clone: Within the sample, other DNA sequences also encode this same CDR3. The chain couples TRBV29-1 to TRBJ1-2; TRBD1 is a possible D gene (5 bases). V lost 1 base and J 2 bases, leaving 11 bases between the germline ends. CDR3 length equals 14 residues. Per germline, CDR1 SQVTM and CDR2 ANQGSEA. CDR3 loop: CSVEGGRANYGYTF. The CDR3 nucleotides read TGCAGCGTTGAAGGCGGCAGGGCCAACTATGGCTACACCTTC.

This clone occurred a few times. The chain combines TRBV29-1 with TRBJ2-2, with D possibly TRBD2 on 5 matching bases. CDR1 and CDR2 (germline): SQVTM, ANQGSEA. This CDR3 comprises 11 residues. V dropped 5 bases and J dropped 6 bases, with 7 bases sitting between them. DNA for the CDR3: TGCAGCGTTAGAGGGTCCGGGGAGCTGTTTTTT. Amino acid sequence: CSVRGSGELFF.

The rearrangement links TRBV6-1 to TRBJ2-2, with D unresolved. Trimming removed 5 bases from V and 4 bases from J, with 11 bases in between. Germline-derived CDR1 and CDR2 are MNHNS and SASEGT. This CDR3 contains 14 residues. The CDR3 is CASSPVGTTGELFF. The DNA of the CDR3 is TGTGCCAGCAGTCCCGTGGGCACCACCGGGGAGCTGTTTTTT.

This clone has only a few counts. This likely stems from a read error, as it lies one base from a far larger clone. The V gene is TRBV4-2, the J gene TRBJ1-2; D is undetermined. With 5 bases removed from V and 6 bases from J, the gap between germline ends came to 7 bases. The CDR3 length is 11 residues. From germline, CDR1 is LGHNA and CDR2 YNFKEQ. CDR3 sequence: CASSYMDGYTF. In DNA form, the CDR3 reads TGTGCCAGCAGCTACATGGATGGCTACACCTTC.

This clone counts as medium-sized (0.01 to 0.1%). CDR3 sequence reads: CASSRATSNYGYTF. DNA of the CDR3: TGTGCCAGCAGCCGAGCGACTTCTAACTATGGCTACACCTTC. This chain joins TRBV28 and TRBJ1-2; no clear D gene. This CDR3 has 14 amino acids. V lost 6 bases to trimming and J lost 0 bases, with 11 bases between them. Germline V gene lookup returns CDR1 MDHEN and CDR2 SYDVKM.